This record looks at one TCR beta chain sequence and its context. Its antigen is not known. With 300,000 cells each, the CD8+ T cell subsets were individually sorted in triplicate. CD45RO-CCR7+CD27+CD95- was the phenotype of naive CD8+ T cells. The sample belongs to a study of CXCR3-negative and CXCR3-positive naive CD8 T cells. Study-level information: About 150 million TRB reads in total, about 1.5 +/- 0.3 million per library. The study's findings and limits: Relative to memory CD8+ cells, whose diversity was much lower, both naive subsets had comparably high diversity. Naive cells that were CXCR3-positive had more hydrophobic TRB CDR3s (compared with CXCR3-negative naive cells).

UMI-labeled TRB cDNA libraries were prepared by 5' RACE. Reprocessing the 5' RACE reads, TCRdb reports a single entry for every CDR3 protein and omits DNA. The sample data list approximately 140,000 distinct CDR3 sequences. This TCR derives from a human donor in good health. Some clones in this sample may be carry-over from other donors' samples. Sample: naive CXCR3+ CD8+ T cells from blood. Subset reported: CD45RO-CCR7+CD27+CD95- naive CD8+ T cells expressing CXCR3 (TNR3+).

The CDR3 reads CASSFEGRTSSYNEQFF. This chain connects TRBV5-1 to TRBJ2-1; TCRdb picks TRBD2, but there is no DNA to check that call. The CDR3 contains 17 residues. Germline V lookup: CDR1 SGHRS, CDR2 YFSETQ.